This T cell receptor beta chain came from a study of T-cell reconstitution after alpha-beta-depleted transplantation in children (dated by TCRdb to the mid-2010s). Broadly, across the study: The study quantitatively tracked T-cell immune reconstitution after TCRalphabeta/CD19-depleted allogeneic hematopoietic cell transplantation in children using TCR repertoire profiling.

This clonotype was detected many times. Its specific antigen is unknown. One base away there is no much larger clone; base qualities are not given. The library relied on PCR. Sequencing instrument: Illumina HiSeq 2500. To normalize quantification of the TCRbeta repertoire, the TCR libraries were built with molecular barcoding that relied on unique molecular identifiers. TCRdb reprocessing: public reads trimmed at Q25 with fastp, clones called with MiXCR, in-frame beta chains kept. When rows share a CDR3 protein, they turn into one entry using the most common DNA and genes. Here the sample has some 200,000 distinct CDR3 sequences; 14% to 15% occur a single time. The top ten clones comprise around 13% of the sample. Ends trimmed: V by 7 bases, J by 6 bases; bases unmatched to a gene: 7. The CDR3 has 13 amino acids, counting the end cysteine and phenylalanine. The DNA shown is the 39-base CDR3, in frame from base 1.

The chain is encoded by TRBV12-3 or TRBV12-4 joined to TRBJ2-7; TRBD2 matches 9 bases in the middle. This TCR came from a human donor who donated a stem cell graft to a child with acute lymphoblastic leukemia. The sample consisted of PBMCs from the stem cell graft donor, taken from the stem cell graft. The CDR3 has the sequence CASTLSGSGEQYF. The sequenced DNA is TGTGCCAGCACCCTTAGCGGGAGCGGCGAGCAGTACTTC.